This TCR beta chain was observed in a study of cytomegalovirus exposure and HLA in healthy donors. Study-level findings and limits: Specific recognition of CMV antigens was confirmed in vitro for a few chains (all CMV-associated). Cytomegalovirus association was assigned to under 200 TCR beta chains. Reportedly, TCR beta sequences accurately predicted HLA-A and HLA-B alleles in most subjects. In a later analysis, TCR beta V- and J-gene trimming showed a link to a missense DCLRE1C variant.

In the PCR, 60 Vbeta and 13 Jbeta primers were used. Assay: immunoSEQ multiplex PCR; the TCRdb copy retains only in-frame clones and omits some. The sample holds some 62,000 clones, 70% to 90% seen once. V gave up 6 bases and J gave up 3 bases; unmatched junction bases: 9. CDR3 size: 14 residues. Germline V CDR1 and CDR2: SGHRS, YFSETQ. This clone has more than one count but fewer than ten. Its target is unknown. The clonotype was recovered from a man younger than 30 in good health and CMV-seronegative. The chain has TRBV5-1 and TRBJ2-7; the match to TRBD1 covers 7 bases. The sequencing input was PBMCs. The CDR3 sequence: CASNPGTVNYEQYF. DNA for the CDR3: TGCGCCAGCAACCCCGGGACAGTGAACTACGAGCAGTACTTC.